This entry lists 19 T cell receptor beta chains sequenced from one sample in a study of blood T cell repertoires in COVID-19. Sequencing used immunoSEQ multiplex PCR; TCRdb keeps in-frame clones, though not all of them. Of roughly 160,000 clones in the sample, roughly 84% were seen once. Sequenced input: peripheral blood. The origin of the receptors is a woman between 55 and 75 years old with acute or convalescent COVID-19.

The chain employs TRBV18 and TRBJ2-7; tentatively, D is TRBD2 (6 bases). The CDR3 is made up of 14 amino acids. The germline V gene encodes CDR1 KGHSH and CDR2 LQKENI. V dropped 6 bases and J dropped 6 bases, with 18 bases sitting between them. CDR3 amino acids: CASSPGLASGEQYF. CDR3 in DNA: TGTGCCAGCTCGCCGGGACTCGCGTCTGGCGAGCAGTACTTC.

V is TRBV6-2 or TRBV6-3 and J is TRBJ2-7; a possible D gene is TRBD1 (5 bases). Germline loops: CDR1 MNHEY, CDR2 SVGEGT. The CDR3 is 12 amino acids. The V end lost 6 bases, the J end lost 4 bases, and 10 bases lay between the germline ends. CDR3 residues: CASSLQGYEQYF. In DNA form, the CDR3 reads TGTGCCAGCAGCCTTCAGGGTTACGAGCAGTACTTC.

The chain combines TRBV5-1 with TRBJ1-2; possible D gene TRBD1, 5 bases. This CDR3 has 14 amino acids. V was cut by 0 bases and J by 7 bases, with 13 bases left in between. Germline V lookup: CDR1 SGHRS, CDR2 YFSETQ. CDR3 protein: CASSLEEGRVGYTF. The DNA for the CDR3 is TGCGCCAGCAGCTTGGAGGAGGGGAGGGTTGGCTACACCTTC.

This clone was seen just once. V and J are TRBV27 and TRBJ2-2, with D possibly being TRBD2 (5 bases). The CDR3 runs 14 residues. Germline V CDR1 and CDR2: MNHEY, SMNVEV (reference sequence). V was shortened by 10 bases and J by 0 bases, with 12 bases between the two germline ends. DNA of the CDR3: TGTGCCACCAGAGCGGATACGAACACCGGGGAGCTGTTTTTT. It is translated as CATRADTNTGELFF.

The genes are TRBV7-2 and TRBJ1-1; D unclear. The germline CDR1 and CDR2 sequences are SGHTA and FQGNSA. V lost 2 bases and J lost 1, with 5 bases in between. The CDR3 has 13 residues. CDR3 nucleotides: TGTGCCAGCAGCTTACAGGCGAACACTGAAGCTTTCTTT. Its translation is CASSLQANTEAFF.

The chain employs TRBV4-2 and TRBJ2-5, with TRBD2 matching 8 bases. V lost 2 bases and J lost 3; bases outside the gene matches: 2. Per germline, CDR1 LGHNA and CDR2 YNFKEQ. The CDR3 runs 14 residues. CDR3 nucleotides: TGTGCCAGCAGCCAAAACGGGGGGGAAGAGACCCAGTACTTC. It codes for CASSQNGGEETQYF.

This clone was observed a handful of times. The rearrangement uses TRBV7-9 and TRBJ1-2; the match to TRBD1 covers 8 bases. The CDR3 extends over 15 amino acids. Germline assignment: CDR1 SEHNR and CDR2 FQNEAQ (reference sequence). V lost 4 bases, J lost 3 bases, and 7 bases stayed unmatched. This chain's CDR3 is CASSSRTGTDYGYTF. In nucleotides, the CDR3 is TGTGCCAGCAGCTCGCGGACAGGGACTGACTATGGCTACACCTTC. The full variable domain, completed using reference TRBV7-9 and TRBJ1-2, is DTGVSQNPRHKITKRGQNVTFRCDPISEHNRLYWYRQTLGQGPEFLTYFQNEAQLEKSRLLSDRFSAERPKGSFSTLEIQRTEQGDSAMYLCASSSRTGTDYGYTFGSGTRLTVV.

Only one count was recorded for this clone. The chain carries TRBV19 and TRBJ2-3, with D perhaps TRBD1 (6 bases). Trimming stripped 5 bases from V and 4 bases from J, with 16 bases between. The CDR3 contains 15 residues. Looked up from germline, CDR1 is LNHDA and CDR2 is SQIVND (reference sequence). The CDR3 loop is CASSPQDRIADTQYF. The DNA for the CDR3 is TGTGCCAGTAGTCCCCAGGACAGAATTGCAGATACGCAGTATTTT.

The chain employs TRBV21-1 and TRBJ1-3; TRBD1 is the table's D call and was not checked against the DNA. TRBV21-1 represents a pseudogene. CDR3 length: 16 residues. Here the CDR3 reads CASSKEDRTAGNTIYF. Here the CDR3 DNA reads TGTGCCAGCAGCAAAGAGGACAGGACAGCTGGAAACACCATATATTTT.

The CDR3 spells CASSPRGQGFYNEQFF. In DNA form, the CDR3 reads TGTGCCAGCTCACCACGGGGACAGGGATTTTACAATGAGCAGTTCTTC. The chain recombines TRBV18 with TRBJ2-1, with 9 bases fitting TRBD1. CDR3 size: 16 residues. From germline, CDR1 is KGHSH and CDR2 LQKENI. After removal of 1 base from V and 4 bases from J, the junction contained 5 bases not matched to a gene.

This chain uses TRBV7-9 with TRBJ1-5, with D tentatively TRBD1 (5 bases). Per the germline V gene, CDR1 is SEHNR and CDR2 is FQNEAQ (reference sequence). V dropped 3 bases and J dropped 10 bases, with 19 bases sitting between them. The CDR3 extends over 15 amino acids. The CDR3 nucleotides read TGTGCCAGCAGCTTCTCGACCATGCAGGGTCAACCCCAGCATTTT. It specifies CASSFSTMQGQPQHF.

The chain combines TRBV5-4 with TRBJ2-1, with TRBD1 matching 9 bases. The CDR3 is 13 amino acids. V dropped 5 bases and J dropped 8; count of bases not matched to a gene: 5. Germline lookup yields CDR1 SGHNT and CDR2 YYREEE (reference sequence). The chain's CDR3 is CASRGQGKDEQFF. CDR3 in DNA: TGTGCCAGCAGAGGACAGGGGAAGGATGAGCAGTTCTTC.

The chain recombines TRBV3-1 (or the pseudogene TRBV3-2) with TRBJ1-6; possibly TRBD1 for D (5 bases). The V end was cut by 0 bases, the J end by 13 bases, with 19 bases between. The CDR3 covers 16 residues. Per germline, CDR1 LGHDT and CDR2 YNNKEL (reference sequence). The CDR3 DNA reads TGTGCCAGCAGCCAAGAGCCTGCAGGGTCGATAAAGCCCCTCCACTTT. Protein sequence: CASSQEPAGSIKPLHF.

This clone has just a few counts. The gene calls are TRBV11-3 and TRBJ2-7; TRBD1 agrees at 9 bases. From germline, CDR1 is SGHNT and CDR2 YENEEA. There are 13 residues in the CDR3. Unmatched junction bases numbered 6, after V lost 6 bases and J lost 6 bases. In DNA, the CDR3 is TGTGCCAGCAGTCTCCAGACAGGGGGCGAGCAGTACTTC. As protein: CASSLQTGGEQYF.

This clone came up a few times. V gene TRBV19 combines with J gene TRBJ2-3; TRBD2 aligns across 7 bases. Germline V gene data show CDR1 as LNHDA and CDR2 as SQIVND (reference sequence). The CDR3 contains 17 residues. The ends lost 0 bases at V and 6 bases at J; junction bases unmatched: 12. DNA for the CDR3: TGTGCCAGTAGTATAGAGGGCAGGGAGGGTTTGGCTGATACGCAGTATTTT. This sequence encodes CASSIEGREGLADTQYF.

This chain joins TRBV7-9 and TRBJ2-7; 7 bases map to TRBD1. The J segment lost 0 bases and the V segment lost 4 bases, leaving 18 bases of the junction unmatched. CDR1 SEHNR and CDR2 FQNEAQ come from the germline V gene (reference sequence). The CDR3 is 19 amino acids. CDR3 DNA: TGTGCCAGCAGCTCAATAAGGCCGACAGGGAACTTGGCCTCCTACGAGCAGTACTTC. This encodes CASSSIRPTGNLASYEQYF.

In DNA, the CDR3 is TGTGCCAGCAGCCCTGTTAGGCCGGGACAGGGGTCCGGTGAGCAGTTCTTC. It yields the protein CASSPVRPGQGSGEQFF. The gene calls are TRBV7-2 and TRBJ2-1, with 10 bases that match TRBD1. The germline gives CDR1 SGHTA, CDR2 FQGNSA. The V segment lost 5 bases and the J segment 9 bases; nucleotides outside the gene matches: 16. The CDR3 sequence is 17 residues long.

This chain connects TRBV12-3 or TRBV12-4 to TRBJ1-1; D possibly corresponds to TRBD1 (5 bases). The CDR3 loop spans 12 amino acids. V lost 6 bases, J lost 3 bases, and 8 bases lay in between. The CDR3 protein is CASREGDTEAFF. The DNA of the CDR3 is TGTGCCAGCAGGGAAGGGGACACTGAAGCTTTCTTT.

This clone appeared a single time. The chain carries TRBV6-6 and TRBJ2-7, with a possible D match to TRBD2 (7 bases). Germline V CDR1 and CDR2: MNHNY, SVGAGI (reference sequence). This CDR3 region has 16 residues. The ends were cut back, 2 bases at V and 4 bases at J, with 18 bases in the middle. The CDR3 spells CASSYPIGRGRYEQYF. CDR3 DNA: TGTGCCAGCAGTTACCCGATCGGGCGGGGGCGGTACGAGCAGTACTTC.